Described below is a single T cell receptor (beta chain) sequence and its context. Its antigen is not identified. This entry comes from a study of T cell responses to AZD1222 COVID-19 vaccine. Study-level results: Baseline seropositivity occurred in only six AZD1222 recipients. Spike-specific TCR breadth and depth rose after two AZD1222 doses. Repertoire sampling was restricted to post-peak T cell response timepoints.

Using immunoSEQ multiplex PCR, the repertoire was profiled, and TCRdb retains in-frame clones only, with some absent. The repertoire holds approximately 130,000 clones, 80% to 90% seen once, with over 8% in the top ten. The sample was peripheral blood, taken 28 days after the second AZD1222 dose. The receptor comes from an adult who received the AZD1222 COVID-19 vaccine.

The CDR3, as DNA: TGCGCCAGCAGCCGACTAGCGGGAAGCGAGCAGTACTTC. Translated: CASSRLAGSEQYF. The chain combines TRBV10-2 with TRBJ2-7; 11 nucleotides match TRBD2. Unmatched junction bases numbered 4, after V lost 6 bases and J lost 6 bases. Per germline, CDR1 WSHSY and CDR2 SAAADI. This CDR3 comprises 13 residues.